Below are 23 T cell receptor beta chains sequenced from a single sample in a study of cytomegalovirus exposure and HLA in healthy donors. The repertoire was sequenced with immunoSEQ multiplex PCR; TCRdb's copy has only in-frame clones and lacks some. The sample records 150,000 or so clones, almost 85% being singletons. Material: PBMCs. The receptors stem from a man younger than 45 in good health and CMV-seropositive.

The chain joins TRBV5-8 to TRBJ1-1; TRBD1 aligns across 9 bases. This CDR3 spans 15 amino acids. Germline CDR1 is SGHTS and CDR2 is YDEGEE. V was pared by 0 bases and J by 7 bases, with 7 bases of the junction left unmatched. CDR3 sequence reads: CASSLEGTGWGEAFF. The CDR3 DNA reads as TGTGCCAGCAGCTTGGAGGGGACAGGGTGGGGTGAAGCTTTCTTT.

This sequence joins TRBV27 and TRBJ1-1; TRBD1 agrees at 9 bases. V dropped 5 bases and J dropped 5; count of bases not matched to a gene: 6. Per the germline V gene, CDR1 is MNHEY and CDR2 is SMNVEV (reference sequence). The CDR3 covers 14 residues. DNA of the CDR3: TGTGCCAGCAGTATGAGGACAGGGGAAACTGAAGCTTTCTTT. Translation gives CASSMRTGETEAFF.

The J gene is TRBJ2-5, the V gene TRBV2; 8 bases fit TRBD1. Trimming removed 6 bases from V and 2 bases from J; junction bases left unmatched: 8. This CDR3 is built from 15 residues. Germline CDR1 SNHLY, CDR2 FYNNEI. The CDR3 DNA reads as TGTGCCAGCAGGGCTGACAGGGGTGGTCAAGAGACCCAGTACTTC. Its translation: CASRADRGGQETQYF. The entire variable domain, with the rest obtained from reference TRBV2 and TRBJ2-5, is as follows: EPEVTQTPSHQVTQMGQEVILRCVPISNHLYFYWYRQILGQKVEFLVSFYNNEISEKSEIFDDQFSVERPDGSNFTLKIRSTKLEDSAMYFCASRADRGGQETQYFGPGTRLLVL.

The rearrangement links TRBV6-5 to TRBJ2-1; 8 nucleotides align to TRBD2. Trimming took 4 bases from V and 7 from J; bases not matched to a gene: 9. The CDR3 runs 15 residues. Germline V CDR1 and CDR2: MNHEY, SVGAGI. As DNA, the CDR3 is TGTGCCAGCAGTTCTGACCGGGAGGGCGGAAATGAGCAGTTCTTC. This codes for CASSSDREGGNEQFF.

The J gene is TRBJ2-5, the V gene TRBV19; 10 nucleotides match TRBD1. The V gene end was trimmed by 3 bases and the J gene end by 2 bases; junction bases not matched to a gene: 6. Germline V gene data show CDR1 as LNHDA and CDR2 as SQIVND (reference sequence). CDR3 length: 16 residues. CDR3 region: CASSMGQGRGQETQYF. The CDR3 coding sequence is TGTGCCAGTAGTATGGGACAGGGGAGGGGGCAAGAGACCCAGTACTTC.

This rearrangement joins TRBV11-2 to TRBJ2-3; 9 nucleotides align to TRBD2. With V trimmed by 5 bases and J by 0 bases, 9 bases remained unmatched. CDR1 is SGHAT, CDR2 FQNNGV, per germline. The CDR3 extends over 17 amino acids. CDR3 amino acids: CASSPGPSGKSTDTQYF. CDR3 DNA sequence: TGTGCCAGCAGCCCCGGGCCTAGCGGGAAGAGCACAGATACGCAGTATTTT.

This chain uses TRBV6-5 with TRBJ2-5, with TRBD1 identical over 7 bases. The V and J ends lost 4 bases and 4 bases, in that order; junction bases with no gene match: 3. CDR3 length equals 13 residues. CDR1 is MNHEY and CDR2 is SVGAGI in the germline V gene. CDR3 nucleotide sequence: TGTGCCAGCAGTTCAGGGGGAACAGAGACCCAGTACTTC. Protein sequence: CASSSGGTETQYF.

V is TRBV7-6 and J is TRBJ1-1; D may be TRBD1 (5 bases). Deletions cut 6 bases from V and 2 bases from J, with 13 bases between. This CDR3 region has 14 residues. Germline values: CDR1 SGHVS, CDR2 FNYEAQ. This CDR3 reads CASSYVGGNTEAFF. The CDR3, as DNA: TGTGCCAGCAGTTACGTGGGGGGTAACACTGAAGCTTTCTTT.

The gene calls are TRBV19 and TRBJ2-7; D is perhaps TRBD1 (7 bases). This CDR3 region has 13 residues. In germline, CDR1 is LNHDA, CDR2 SQIVND (reference sequence). V was shortened by 9 bases and J by 4 bases, with 16 bases between the two germline ends. CDR3 nucleotides: TGTGCCAGCTCGGAGGGGGCGATGTACGAGCAGTACTTC. This gives the protein CASSEGAMYEQYF.

The rearrangement links TRBV4-3 to TRBJ2-3; D perhaps matches TRBD2 (6 bases). The germline CDR1 and CDR2 sequences are LGHNA and YSLEER. Trimming removed 0 bases at V and 0 bases at J, with 16 bases between. CDR3 size: 18 residues. CDR3 DNA: TGCGCCAGCAGCCAAGATGGGGGGAATGATGGAAGCACAGATACGCAGTATTTT. It is translated as CASSQDGGNDGSTDTQYF.

V usage is TRBV11-2 and J usage is TRBJ2-1, with D maybe TRBD1 (5 bases). Germline V gene sequence: CDR1 SGHAT, CDR2 FQNNGV. Trimming removed 2 bases at V and 2 bases at J, with 13 bases between. This CDR3 is 16 amino acids long. CDR3 residues: CASSLRAGSPYNEQFF. The DNA of the CDR3 is TGTGCCAGCAGCTTACGCGCAGGGTCCCCCTACAATGAGCAGTTCTTC. Drawing the rest from reference TRBV11-2 and TRBJ2-1, the complete variable domain is EAGVAQSPRYKIIEKRQSVAFWCNPISGHATLYWYQQILGQGPKLLIQFQNNGVVDDSQLPKDRFSAERLKGVDSTLKIQPAKLEDSAVYLCASSLRAGSPYNEQFFGPGTRLTVL.

This clone was recorded a few times. The rearrangement uses TRBV25-1 and TRBJ1-5, with D maybe TRBD1 (5 bases). CDR1 MGHDK and CDR2 SYGVNS come from the germline V gene. The CDR3 is 14 amino acids. V gave up 7 bases and J gave up 3 bases, with 13 bases separating them. The CDR3 is CASTSDSPNQPQHF. CDR3 coding DNA: TGTGCCAGCACTTCTGACAGTCCCAATCAGCCCCAGCATTTT.

The CDR3 DNA is TGTGCCAGCACGGGACGGGGGGCCTCCTATGGCTACACCTTC. Its translation: CASTGRGASYGYTF. The V and J genes are TRBV2 and TRBJ1-2; TRBD1 might be the D (6 bases). Germline CDR1 and CDR2: SNHLY and FYNNEI. This CDR3 is built from 14 residues. V lost 7 bases and J lost 4, with 16 bases in between.

This chain links TRBV6-1 with TRBJ2-7, with a possible D match to TRBD1 (5 bases). This CDR3 comprises 14 residues. V was shortened by 3 bases and J by 2 bases, with 11 bases between the two germline ends. Looked up from germline, CDR1 is MNHNS and CDR2 is SASEGT. CDR3 coding DNA: TGTGCCAGCAGTGACAGGGCGTCACCCTACGAGCAGTACTTC. Translated: CASSDRASPYEQYF.

With respect to this clone: A read error may account for a junction end that differs from germline. The chain links TRBV28 to TRBJ1-1; 8 nucleotides agree with TRBD1. Germline V CDR1 and CDR2: MDHEN, SYDVKM. CDR3 length: 13 amino acids. This CDR3 reads CASTLLPQGAAFF. The CDR3 DNA sequence: TGTGCCAGCACTTTACTCCCCCAGGGGGCGGCTTTCTTT.

The V gene is TRBV19, the J gene TRBJ2-7; TRBD1 matches at 9 bases. This CDR3 is built from 14 residues. From germline, CDR1 is LNHDA and CDR2 SQIVND (reference sequence). J lost 4 bases, V lost 6 bases, and 7 bases had no gene match. CDR3 bases: TGTGCCAGTAGCTGGACAGGGGACATTTACGAGCAGTACTTC. It translates to CASSWTGDIYEQYF.

The table lists this clone with a few counts. The chain links TRBV5-1 to TRBJ2-1, with 10 bases matching TRBD1. J was trimmed by 8 bases and V by 6 bases; bases with no gene match: 11. The length of the CDR3 is 15 residues. The germline gives CDR1 SGHRS, CDR2 YFSETQ. CDR3 DNA sequence: TGCGCCAGCACGCAGACAGGGGGCAGAGTCGATGAGCAGTTCTTC. Amino acid sequence: CASTQTGGRVDEQFF.

The V and J genes are TRBV12-5 and TRBJ2-3, with D perhaps matching TRBD1 (5 bases). The V end was cut by 2 bases, the J end by 5 bases, with 5 bases between. Germline V gene sequence: CDR1 LGHNT, CDR2 FRNRAP. The length of the CDR3 is 12 residues. CDR3: CASGLRGDTQYF. CDR3 nucleotides: TGTGCTAGTGGTTTGAGGGGAGATACGCAGTATTTT.

The rearrangement joins TRBV6-5 to TRBJ2-2; D might be TRBD2 (5 bases). This CDR3 region has 14 residues. V was pared by 0 bases and J by 6 bases, with 8 bases between. Germline assignment: CDR1 MNHEY and CDR2 SVGAGI. CDR3 in amino acids: CASSYSRDAGELFF. The CDR3 nucleotides read TGTGCCAGCAGTTACTCTCGGGATGCCGGGGAGCTGTTTTTT.

The chain employs TRBV13 and TRBJ2-1, with 10 bases matching TRBD2. Trimming at V came to 5 bases and at J to 5 bases, leaving 9 bases not matched to a gene. The CDR3 length is 16 residues. The germline gives CDR1 PRHDT, CDR2 FYEKMQ (reference sequence). Here the CDR3 reads CASSPGVAGGNNEQFF. DNA of the CDR3: TGTGCCAGCAGCCCGGGGGTAGCGGGAGGCAACAATGAGCAGTTCTTC. The full variable domain, in which reference TRBV13 and TRBJ2-1 provide the parts outside the CDR3, is AAGVIQSPRHLIKEKRETATLKCYPIPRHDTVYWYQQGPGQDPQFLISFYEKMQSDKGSIPDRFSAQQFSDYHSELNMSSLELGDSALYFCASSPGVAGGNNEQFFGPGTRLTVL.

The CDR3 DNA reads as TGTGCCTGGAGGACAGGGGGGATTTGGGCTGAAGCTTTCTTT. Residues: CAWRTGGIWAEAFF. The chain has TRBV30 and TRBJ1-1, with 9 positions matching TRBD1. Losses at the gene ends were 3 bases for V and 6 bases for J; bases not matched to a gene: 8. The CDR3 is 14 residues long. From germline, CDR1 is GTSNPN and CDR2 SVGIG (reference sequence).

The V and J genes are TRBV29-1 and TRBJ2-7; the match to TRBD1 covers 9 bases. Germline assignment: CDR1 SQVTM and CDR2 ANQGSEA. The CDR3 contains 15 residues. Losses at the gene ends were 2 bases for V and 4 bases for J; bases not matched to a gene: 9. CDR3 amino acids: CSVEYYRDRVYEQYF. CDR3 in DNA: TGCAGCGTTGAATATTACCGGGACAGGGTTTACGAGCAGTACTTC.

The chain carries TRBV6-1 and TRBJ1-5, with D perhaps matching TRBD1 (6 bases). V was shortened by 5 bases and J by 0 bases, with 11 bases between the two germline ends. CDR3 size: 15 residues. Germline V gives CDR1 MNHNS, CDR2 SASEGT. Here the CDR3 DNA reads TGTGCCAGCAGTACTACACAGGGTAGCAATCAGCCCCAGCATTTT. This codes for CASSTTQGSNQPQHF.